This TCR beta chain was profiled in a study of blood T cells in healthy people across ages. Through a sample-barcoded 5' primer and a J-beta primer mix, a second PCR was run for 7 to 11 cycles. TCRdb analysed the 5' RACE reads with MiXCR anew, one entry per CDR3 protein. The repertoire holds 650,000 to 700,000 distinct CDR3 sequences, with 45% to 60% as singletons. The CDR3 is 14 amino acids. From germline, CDR1 is SEHNR and CDR2 FQNEAQ (reference sequence). V gave up 4 bases and J gave up 7 bases, with 14 bases separating them. In its sample, this clonotype was seen many times. The sequenced sample consisted of blood. This TCR was sampled from a woman of 80 years or more in good health. This chain links TRBV7-9 with TRBJ2-4; no firm D call. The CDR3 nucleotides are TGTGCCAGCAGCTCTTGGGGTAGTAGGAACATTCAGTACTTC. Translated, it gives CASSSWGSRNIQYF.